This TCR beta chain was sequenced for a study of T cell changes during pregnancy in multiple sclerosis. Here immunoSEQ multiplex PCR was the method, and the copy in TCRdb shows in-frame clones only, minus some. The table lists just under 70,000 clones, about 89% of them singletons. The CDR3 sequence is 13 residues long. Germline loops: CDR1 SGHDT, CDR2 YYEEEE. Trimming removed 2 bases from V and 0 bases from J, with 3 bases in between. This clone appeared a few times. This material consisted of peripheral blood, taken in the second trimester of pregnancy. The clonotype comes from a female donor with multiple sclerosis, enrolled in a pregnancy study. The J gene is TRBJ1-5, the V gene TRBV5-6; no definite D call. This CDR3 is CASSFYSNQPQHF. The CDR3, as DNA: TGTGCCAGCAGCTTCTATAGCAATCAGCCCCAGCATTTT. Supplemented by reference TRBV5-6 and TRBJ1-5, the full variable domain reads DAGVTQSPTHLIKTRGQQVTLRCSPKSGHDTVSWYQQALGQGPQFIFQYYEEEERQRGNFPDRFSGHQFPNYSSELNVNALLLGDSALYLCASSFYSNQPQHFGDGTRLSIL.